This passage covers 8 T cell receptor beta chains from one sample sequenced in a study of cytomegalovirus exposure and HLA in healthy donors (dated by TCRdb to about 2017). Receptor amplification or capture employed the immunoSEQ multiplex PCR assay. TCRdb mirrors the immuneACCESS table, restricted to in-frame sequences. Some clones are absent from its copies; in checked studies, under half trace to an unresolved V gene, and the reason for the others is unknown. In this sample the table shows 130,000 or so clones, roughly nine tenths of which occur a single time. The ten top clones hold roughly 1.2% of the sample. Sequenced material: PBMCs. The receptors were sampled from a woman younger than 35 in good health and CMV-seronegative.

This clone appeared a single time. This chain joins TRBV4-1 and TRBJ1-4; D is possibly TRBD1 (6 bases). V was trimmed by 1 base and J by 8 bases, leaving 14 bases between them. The germline V gene has CDR1 MGHRA and CDR2 YSYEKL. This CDR3 spans 15 amino acids. The CDR3 here is CASSQAQGIGEKLFF. CDR3 in DNA: TGCGCCAGCAGCCAAGCCCAGGGGATAGGGGAAAAACTGTTTTTT.

The V gene is TRBV5-6, the J gene TRBJ2-3; tentatively, D is TRBD1 (5 bases). This CDR3 contains 16 residues. V lost 0 bases to trimming and J lost 0 bases, with 11 bases between them. Germline CDR1 SGHDT, CDR2 YYEEEE. For the CDR3, the DNA is TGTGCCAGCAGCTTGGCAGGGTCATCTAGCACAGATACGCAGTATTTT. This codes for CASSLAGSSSTDTQYF.

This clone was seen only once. This sequence joins TRBV7-9 and TRBJ1-1; tentatively, D is TRBD1 (6 bases). With 5 bases removed from V and 6 bases from J, the gap between germline ends came to 10 bases. The CDR3 extends over 12 amino acids. Germline-derived CDR1 and CDR2 are SEHNR and FQNEAQ (reference sequence). CDR3 DNA: TGTGCCAGCAGCGCACAGGGTTCTGAAGCTTTCTTT. It encodes CASSAQGSEAFF.

V gene TRBV5-1 combines with J gene TRBJ1-1, with 7 bases lining up with TRBD1. Per the germline V gene, CDR1 is SGHRS and CDR2 is YFSETQ. With V trimmed by 4 bases and J by 1 base, 4 bases remained unmatched. The CDR3 contains 14 residues. This chain's CDR3 is CASSPGTENTEAFF. DNA for the CDR3: TGCGCCAGCAGCCCTGGGACAGAGAACACTGAAGCTTTCTTT.

The genes are TRBV5-1 and TRBJ2-2; a weak D match, TRBD2 (5 bases). Trimming stripped 3 bases from V and 6 bases from J, with 9 bases between. CDR3 length: 13 amino acids. In germline, CDR1 is SGHRS, CDR2 YFSETQ. The CDR3 nucleotides are TGCGCCAGCAGCTCACTAGGTTCCGGGGAGCTGTTTTTT. Encoded protein: CASSSLGSGELFF.

For this clone: Compared with germline, one end of the junction differs, possibly owing to a read error. The chain couples TRBV10-3 to TRBJ2-5, with TRBD2 identical over 13 bases. The CDR3 consists of 15 residues. CDR1 ENHRY and CDR2 SYGVKD come from the germline V gene. This CDR3 reads CASSELAGGQETQYF. The DNA for the CDR3 is TGTGCCAGCAGTGAACTAGCGGGGGGGCAAGAGACCCAGTACTTC.

The rearrangement joins TRBV6-1 to TRBJ1-5, with D possibly TRBD1 on 5 matching bases. V was trimmed by 1 base and J by 6 bases, leaving 13 bases between them. Per the germline V gene, CDR1 is MNHNS and CDR2 is SASEGT. The CDR3 extends over 15 amino acids. The CDR3 is CASSEGGGAGQPQHF. Written as DNA, the CDR3 is TGTGCCAGCAGTGAAGGTGGAGGGGCGGGTCAGCCCCAGCATTTT.

The chain carries TRBV5-4 and TRBJ1-4; 7 bases agree with TRBD1. With 4 bases clipped from V and 8 bases from J, the junction kept 8 bases outside the gene matches. CDR3 length equals 14 residues. Germline V gene data show CDR1 as SGHNT and CDR2 as YYREEE (reference sequence). The CDR3 nucleotides are TGTGCCAGCAGCCCCCAGGGGGGCGACGAAAAACTGTTTTTT. This gives the protein CASSPQGGDEKLFF.